What follows is one T cell receptor (beta chain) and its context. The antigen is undetermined. The germline V gene has CDR1 SGHRS and CDR2 YFSETQ. The CDR3 has 16 amino acids. V lost 2 bases and J lost 5; bases outside the gene matches: 10. The PCR employed 60 Vbeta primers together with 13 Jbeta primers. Using immunoSEQ multiplex PCR, the repertoire was profiled, and TCRdb retains in-frame clones only, with some absent. The repertoire has about 190,000 clones, 60% to 80% of them found once; the top ten carry 3% to 4%. These data come from a study of cytomegalovirus exposure and HLA in healthy donors. Study in general: Genetic ancestry analysis placed over 65% of the roughly 400 donors that were genotyped in the Caucasian-associated cluster.

Overall study results and limits: Upon later analysis, HLA-associated TCR beta chains proved more clonally expanded than other, equally common chains. Later genetic work tied a missense DCLRE1C variant to beta-chain V and J trimming. Sequences of the TCR beta chain were said to predict the HLA-A and HLA-B alleles of most subjects accurately.

Sequencing was performed on PBMCs. The chain uses TRBV5-1 and TRBJ2-7; 10 nucleotides align to TRBD2. The receptor's source is a woman aged 30 to 39 in good health and CMV-seropositive. CDR3 residues: CASSFRLAGDTNEQYF. The CDR3 DNA reads as TGCGCCAGCAGCTTCAGGCTAGCGGGAGACACGAACGAGCAGTACTTC.